The entry below describes one TCR beta chain. The data originate from a study of blood T cell repertoires in COVID-19. Authors' data handling: Researchers report that nucleated cell counts were estimated from reference gene primer amplification. TCRdb keeps only in-frame clones here, not all; method: immunoSEQ multiplex PCR. That table gives V, J and clone size, and the DNA gave D and trimming. The table records 180,000 or so clones, about 81% of them present only once. Germline-derived CDR1 and CDR2 are ENHRY and SYGVKD. The V and J ends lost 2 bases and 8 bases respectively, with 15 bases between them. The CDR3 sequence is 15 residues long.

The sequenced sample consisted of peripheral blood. This chain uses TRBV10-3 with TRBJ1-4, with D maybe TRBD1 (6 bases). The source is a woman at least 80 years old with COVID-19, enrolled during active disease. In DNA, the CDR3 is TGTGCCATCAGTGAGGGAGAGGGGGTATGGGAAAAACTGTTTTTT. It translates to CAISEGEGVWEKLFF.